The TCR beta chain described here comes from a study of early stage breast cancer tumors. The method was immunoSEQ multiplex PCR; TCRdb's version includes in-frame clones alone and lacks a portion of them. The data show about 25,000 clones, roughly two thirds seen once. CDR3 size: 14 residues. Trimming took 7 bases from V and 0 from J, leaving 12 bases between them. CDR1 is SQVTM and CDR2 is ANQGSEA in the germline V gene. The clonotype was recovered from a person in their sixties with breast cancer. Sequenced: breast tumor tissue. The V call is TRBV29-1, the J call TRBJ2-2, with D possibly matching TRBD1 (5 bases). The DNA for the CDR3 is TGCAGCGCCTTACAAGGGGCGAACACCGGGGAGCTGTTTTTT. Its translation is CSALQGANTGELFF.